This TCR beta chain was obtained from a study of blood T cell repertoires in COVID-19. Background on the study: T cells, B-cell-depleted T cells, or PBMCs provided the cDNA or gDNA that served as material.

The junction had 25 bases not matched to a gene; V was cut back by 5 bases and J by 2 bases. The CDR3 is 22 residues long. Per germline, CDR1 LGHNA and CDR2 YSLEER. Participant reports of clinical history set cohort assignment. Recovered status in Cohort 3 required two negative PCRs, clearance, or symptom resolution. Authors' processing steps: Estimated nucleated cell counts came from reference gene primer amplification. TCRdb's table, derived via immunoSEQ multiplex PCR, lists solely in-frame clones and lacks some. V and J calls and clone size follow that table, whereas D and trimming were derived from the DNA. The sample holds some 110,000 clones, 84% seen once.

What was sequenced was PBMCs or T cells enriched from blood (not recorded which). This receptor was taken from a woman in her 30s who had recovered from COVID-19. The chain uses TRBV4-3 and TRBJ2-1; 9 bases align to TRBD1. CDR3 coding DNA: TGCGCCAGCAGCTCACGACCGAAGGGGACAGGGATTTGGACTAGGACCTACAATGAGCAGTTCTTC. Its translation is CASSSRPKGTGIWTRTYNEQFF.